This entry concerns a single TCR beta chain. The antigen it recognizes is unknown. One base away there is no much larger clone; base qualities are not given. Genomic DNA was isolated from the sorted cells so that the TCRbeta CDR3 region could be sequenced. TCRbeta CDR3 regions were sequenced using the immunoSEQ Assay. This immuneACCESS table, as held by TCRdb, lists in-frame sequences with V and J called but not all clones. Of the missing ones, under half trace to an unresolved V gene in checked studies; the others have no known cause. The sample table records 80,000 to 100,000 clones; around 85% of these occur just once. Of the sample, 0.75% to 0.95% is held by the ten largest clones. Patients with a history of autoimmune disease or receiving systemic immunosuppression were excluded from the trial. Peripheral blood for TCR sequencing was drawn from every dose cohort at baseline, at cycle 4 day 1 and at cycle 7 day 1. The samples were taken from a phase I, first-in-human, multicenter, open-label dose-escalation trial of ivuxolimab. Adults with locally advanced or metastatic melanoma, renal cell carcinoma, hepatocellular carcinoma or head and neck squamous cell carcinoma were enrolled in the trial. Before TCR sequencing, CD4+ and CD8+ T cells were separately sorted from peripheral blood.

The CDR3 numbers 12 residues from cysteine through phenylalanine. Left in the record is the CDR3 DNA by itself, 36 bases read in frame from the first base. Relative to germline, V is 6 bases shorter and J is 1 base shorter, with 7 bases between their ends. Per the germline V gene, SGHRS is the CDR1 and YFSETQ is the CDR2. This specimen comes from a study of OX40 agonist ivuxolimab in advanced cancers. About the full investigation: Ivuxolimab, which targeted the costimulatory receptor OX40 (CD134), was an agonistic, fully human IgG2 monoclonal antibody. Peripheral TCRbeta sequencing aimed to test whether ivuxolimab altered TCR sequence diversity and caused clonal T-cell expansion. Intravenous ivuxolimab was administered to patients every 2 weeks at six dose levels: 0.01, 0.1, 0.3, 1.5, 3 and 10 mg/kg. Patients were allowed to have had prior anti-PD-1, anti-PD-L1 or anti-CTLA-4 therapy, and around two fifths of the dose-escalation patients had been treated with checkpoint inhibitors. Among the roughly 50 dose-escalation patients, roughly 20 had hepatocellular carcinoma, 15 melanoma, 9 renal cell carcinoma and 9 head and neck cancer. The paper reports the monotherapy dose-escalation portion (N ≈ 50 patients) of the phase I ivuxolimab trial. The dose-escalation cohort was 82.7% male with a mean age of approximately 60 years, ranging from roughly 23 to 90. Three dose-escalation patients achieved partial responses, one with hepatocellular carcinoma and two with cutaneous melanoma.

General findings and caveats noted by the study authors: Low levels of normalized T-cell clonal expansion were also seen in some patients who did not respond. The antigen specificity of the clonally expanded peripheral T cells was not determined. In the 0.1-3.0 mg/kg groups, partial responders had among the lowest normalized peripheral clonal expansion, particularly in CD8+ T cells. On average, CD8+ T cells showed more expanded clones than CD4+ T cells after ivuxolimab. Clonal expansion of both CD4+ and CD8+ blood T cells was observed from baseline to week 6 at doses 0.1 to 3.0 mg/kg.

Material: CD4+ or CD8+ T cells sorted from blood, obtained in a trial of the OX40 agonist ivuxolimab. The receptor comes from an adult with an advanced solid tumor such as melanoma, head and neck, liver or kidney cancer. The V and J genes are TRBV5-1 and TRBJ2-5; the D gene cannot be resolved reliably. The nucleotides are TGCGCCAGCAAGGTTTCCCAAGAGACCCAGTACTTC. It is translated as CASKVSQETQYF.